The source of this TCR beta chain is a study of radiotherapy plus CTLA-4 blockade in lung cancer. Looking at the study overall: In roughly 19% of patients, objective responses were seen; roughly 30% had disease control.

Trimming pared 4 bases from V and 2 bases from J, leaving 9 bases between. Germline V gene lookup returns CDR1 SGHRS and CDR2 YFSETQ. CDR3 size: 14 residues. Broader study findings: Radiotherapy was combined with ipilimumab, and tumor-derived TCR clones then expanded in blood.

With regard to this clone: The antigen is unknown.

Sequencing used immunoSEQ multiplex PCR; TCRdb keeps in-frame clones, though not all of them. The sample records around 130,000 clones, over 80% being singletons. Chemo-refractory metastatic non-small-cell lung cancer patients received focal radiation with ipilimumab CTLA-4 blockade. The sample in question was peripheral blood, obtained from a patient treated with radiotherapy plus ipilimumab. This sequence originates from a human donor with non-small cell lung cancer that progressed on radiotherapy plus ipilimumab. This chain joins TRBV5-1 and TRBJ2-2; no clear D. The CDR3 bases are TGCGCCAGCAGCCCCGACACTAACACCGGGGAGCTGTTTTTT. This codes for CASSPDTNTGELFF.